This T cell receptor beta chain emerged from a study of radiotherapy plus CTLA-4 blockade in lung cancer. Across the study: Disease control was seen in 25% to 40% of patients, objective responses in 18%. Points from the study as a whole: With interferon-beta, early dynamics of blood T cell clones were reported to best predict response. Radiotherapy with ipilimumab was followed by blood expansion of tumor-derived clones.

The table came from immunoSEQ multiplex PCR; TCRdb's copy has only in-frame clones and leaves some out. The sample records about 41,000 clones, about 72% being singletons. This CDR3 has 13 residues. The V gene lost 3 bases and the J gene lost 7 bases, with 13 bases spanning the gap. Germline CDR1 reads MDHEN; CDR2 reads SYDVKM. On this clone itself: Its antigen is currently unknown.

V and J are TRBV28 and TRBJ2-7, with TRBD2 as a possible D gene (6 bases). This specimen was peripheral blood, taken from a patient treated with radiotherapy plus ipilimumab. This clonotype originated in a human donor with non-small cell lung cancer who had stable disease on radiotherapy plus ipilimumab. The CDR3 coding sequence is TGTGCCAGCAGTTTTGCTAGCGAGGGGGAGCAGTACGTC. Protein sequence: CASSFASEGEQYV.